This T cell receptor beta chain is from a study of siplizumab effects on memory and regulatory T cells. In this sample, this clone turned up a few times. The antigen is not known. This CDR3 has 14 amino acids. J gave up 7 bases and V 7 bases, and 6 bases lay outside the gene matches. Germline values: CDR1 SQVTM, CDR2 ANQGSEA. The assay was immunoSEQ multiplex PCR, and TCRdb's table has in-frame clones only and misses some. Seen here are 15,000 to 20,000 clones, 44% observed once, and the top ten hold 6% to 7%. The mixed lymphocyte reaction cells were held in coculture (37°C) for around 6 days. Study-wide findings and caveats: It was never confirmed that proliferating Tregs from siplizumab cultures were suppressive. Alloreactive CD4+ clones that could be mapped were on average about 71% Treg-derived with siplizumab, against 25% to 30% in controls. Naive T cells appeared more diverse than memory cells and seemed to be major alloresponse contributors. About 75-97% of proliferating CD4+ or CD8+ clones had no assignable naive or memory phenotype.

Sequencing was carried out using CFSE-low (dividing) CD4+ T cells sorted from an allogeneic mixed lymphocyte reaction. The receptor was isolated from a human donor in good health; the cells came from an allogeneic mixed lymphocyte reaction. Some clones in this sample may be carry-over from other donors' samples. The gene calls are TRBV29-1 and TRBJ1-6, with 11 positions matching TRBD1. The CDR3 reads CSAMGQGENSPLHF. The CDR3 DNA reads as TGCAGCGCAATGGGACAGGGGGAAAATTCACCCCTCCACTTT. Based on the CDR3 plus reference TRBV29-1 and TRBJ1-6, the full variable domain is SAVISQKPSRDICQRGTSLTIQCQVDSQVTMMFWYRQQPGQSLTLIATANQGSEATYESGFVIDKFPISRPNLTFSTLTVSNMSPEDSSIYLCSAMGQGENSPLHFGNGTRLTVT.